The 10 T cell receptor beta chains below were found in one sample sequenced in a study of T cells in Graves' hyperthyroidism and ophthalmopathy. Amplification of TCR beta CDR3 regions used RNA as the template. A set of HTBI primers served as the primers for a first-round RT-PCR of the TCR CDR3. TCRdb passed the multiplex PCR reads through MiXCR, listing each CDR3 protein once. The sample includes 390,000 or so distinct CDR3 sequences, around 15% of them seen just once. The material sequenced was blood. All receptors come from a man aged 18 to 30 with Graves' ophthalmopathy.

This clonotype was seen a single time. V usage is TRBV27 and J usage is TRBJ1-4; the D gene is possibly TRBD1 (5 bases). The CDR3 has 14 residues. CDR1 is MNHEY and CDR2 is SMNVEV in the germline V gene (reference sequence). V gave up 7 bases and J gave up 3 bases, with 12 bases separating them. CDR3 in amino acids: CASKGGAANEKLFF. The CDR3 nucleotides are TGTGCCAGCAAAGGCGGGGCAGCTAATGAAAAACTGTTTTTT.

Note on this clonotype: A read error may be the cause here, since a much bigger clone is one base away. The rearrangement uses TRBV12-3 or TRBV12-4 and TRBJ2-1; 12 bases fit TRBD2. V lost 5 bases to trimming and J lost 6 bases; unmatched junction nucleotides: 5. The CDR3 covers 15 residues. CDR3 in amino acids: CASSQTSGSSNEQFF. The CDR3 DNA is TGTGCCAGCAGTCAGACTAGCGGGAGTTCCAATGAGCAGTTCTTC.

This chain uses TRBV6-1 with TRBJ2-1, with 9 bases that match TRBD2. The CDR3 has 15 amino acids. V gave up 6 bases and J gave up 9 bases; unmatched junction bases: 12. The germline CDR1 and CDR2 sequences are MNHNS and SASEGT. The CDR3 spells CASRLWASGKGEQFF. CDR3 in DNA: TGTGCCAGCAGGCTCTGGGCTAGCGGGAAGGGTGAGCAGTTCTTC.

This rearrangement joins TRBV30 to TRBJ2-5; D might be TRBD2 (6 bases). This CDR3 contains 13 residues. The germline CDR1 and CDR2 sequences are GTSNPN and SVGIG (reference sequence). Trimming removed 5 bases from V and 2 bases from J, with 12 bases in between. CDR3 residues: CAWGSSGQETQYF. The CDR3 DNA reads TGTGCCTGGGGCTCCAGCGGGCAAGAGACCCAGTACTTC.

There are many counts of this clonotype. This sequence joins TRBV9 and TRBJ1-3; D gene unclear. The CDR3 covers 14 residues. The V and J ends lost 0 bases and 4 bases respectively, with 8 bases between them. Germline V gene lookup returns CDR1 SGDLS and CDR2 YYNGEE. CDR3 residues: CASSVGGPGNTIYF. Written as DNA, the CDR3 is TGTGCCAGCAGCGTAGGGGGTCCGGGAAACACCATATATTTT. Supplemented by reference TRBV9 and TRBJ1-3, the full variable domain reads DSGVTQTPKHLITATGQRVTLRCSPRSGDLSVYWYQQSLDQGLQFLIQYYNGEERAKGNILERFSAQQFPDLHSELNLSSLELGDSALYFCASSVGGPGNTIYFGEGSWLTVV.

This clonotype appeared many times. The J gene is TRBJ2-3, the V gene TRBV5-1, with 7 bases fitting TRBD2. After removal of 4 bases from V and 4 bases from J, the junction contained 12 bases not matched to a gene. CDR3 length equals 16 residues. Germline V lookup: CDR1 SGHRS, CDR2 YFSETQ. Here the CDR3 DNA reads TGCGCCAGCAGCAACCTAGCGGAAACGAGTTCAGATACGCAGTATTTT. Its protein is CASSNLAETSSDTQYF.

This clonotype has a count of ten or more. V is TRBV11-2 and J is TRBJ2-7; D tentatively fits TRBD1 or TRBD2 (5 bases each). The CDR3 has 16 residues. Germline V lookup: CDR1 SGHAT, CDR2 FQNNGV. With 4 bases removed from V and 3 bases from J, the gap between germline ends came to 19 bases. The CDR3 loop is CASSYGGSPANYEQYF. The DNA for the CDR3 is TGTGCCAGCAGCTATGGGGGTAGCCCTGCCAACTACGAGCAGTACTTC.

This clonotype was observed a handful of times. The chain employs TRBV15 and TRBJ2-5, with TRBD1 matching 7 bases. Germline-derived CDR1 and CDR2 are LNHNV and YYDKDF (reference sequence). The CDR3 extends over 13 amino acids. V lost 3 bases to trimming and J lost 13 bases; unmatched junction nucleotides: 11. The CDR3 protein is CATSSLPGRGSYF. In DNA, the CDR3 is TGTGCCACCAGCAGCCTACCTGGCAGGGGGTCGTACTTC.

This clonotype came up many times. This chain links TRBV5-6 with TRBJ2-1; D is perhaps TRBD1 or TRBD2 (5 bases each). The CDR3 length is 12 residues. The V gene lost 4 bases and the J gene lost 13 bases, with 15 bases spanning the gap. Germline lookup yields CDR1 SGHDT and CDR2 YYEEEE. For the CDR3, the DNA is TGTGCCAGCAGCACCTTAGCTGGGGGACAGTTCTTC. Protein sequence: CASSTLAGGQFF.

Many counts were recorded for this clonotype. The chain uses TRBV5-1 and TRBJ2-1; unclear D gene. V was clipped by 0 bases and J by 5 bases, with 15 bases between them. Germline-derived CDR1 and CDR2 are SGHRS and YFSETQ. The CDR3 runs 16 residues. The CDR3 DNA reads as TGCGCCAGCAGCTTGGTCGGCGGCCGGGCCCACAATGAGCAGTTCTTC. Residues: CASSLVGGRAHNEQFF.